This T cell receptor beta chain was recovered during a study of T-cell memory formation after mild COVID-19. About this clonotype: Antigen specificity is unknown.

Notes on the study in general: Researchers report contracting CD4+ clones mostly in CM and EM, with CD8+ clones in EMRA. Contracting clones, day 15 to 85, had balanced CD4/CD8, and later expanders favored CD4+. The second-wave clones peaking on day 37 were not confirmed as SARS-CoV-2-specific.

TCRdb passed the 5' RACE reads through MiXCR, listing each CDR3 protein once. In the table there are approximately 240,000 distinct CDR3 sequences, about a sixth of which are singletons. Sequencing used PBMCs or a T cell subset sorted from them (not recorded which). The receptor's source is a man aged 18-30 years who had mild COVID-19 (a few samples of this study predate the infection). Cell type and time point are not known.

Written as DNA, the CDR3 is TGTGCCAGCAGTGAAGCTACAGGGGGCACAGATACGCAGTATTTT. Protein product: CASSEATGGTDTQYF. The chain joins TRBV2 to TRBJ2-3, with 7 bases identical to TRBD1. With V trimmed by 0 bases and J by 1 base, 1 base remained unmatched. Germline V gene data show CDR1 as SNHLY and CDR2 as FYNNEI. The CDR3 covers 15 residues. Complete variable domain (other parts from reference TRBV2 and TRBJ2-3): EPEVTQTPSHQVTQMGQEVILRCVPISNHLYFYWYRQILGQKVEFLVSFYNNEISEKSEIFDDQFSVERPDGSNFTLKIRSTKLEDSAMYFCASSEATGGTDTQYFGPGTRLTVL.